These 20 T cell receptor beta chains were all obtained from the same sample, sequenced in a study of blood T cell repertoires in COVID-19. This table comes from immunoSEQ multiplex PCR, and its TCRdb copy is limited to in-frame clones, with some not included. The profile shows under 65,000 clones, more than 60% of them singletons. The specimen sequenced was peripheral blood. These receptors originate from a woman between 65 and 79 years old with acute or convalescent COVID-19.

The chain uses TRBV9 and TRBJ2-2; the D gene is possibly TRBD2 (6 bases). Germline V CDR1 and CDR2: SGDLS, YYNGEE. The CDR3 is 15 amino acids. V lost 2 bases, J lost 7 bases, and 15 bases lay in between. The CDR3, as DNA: TGTGCCAGCAGCGTGGGGGGACGGACGAGCGGGGAGCTGTTTTTT. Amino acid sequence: CASSVGGRTSGELFF. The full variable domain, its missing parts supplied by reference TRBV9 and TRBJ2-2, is DSGVTQTPKHLITATGQRVTLRCSPRSGDLSVYWYQQSLDQGLQFLIQYYNGEERAKGNILERFSAQQFPDLHSELNLSSLELGDSALYFCASSVGGRTSGELFFGEGSRLTVL.

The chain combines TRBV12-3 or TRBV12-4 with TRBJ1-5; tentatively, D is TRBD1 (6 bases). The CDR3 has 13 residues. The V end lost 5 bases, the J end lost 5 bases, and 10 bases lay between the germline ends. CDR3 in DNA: TGTGCCAGCAGTACAGGGCTTGATCAGCCCCAGCATTTT. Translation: CASSTGLDQPQHF.

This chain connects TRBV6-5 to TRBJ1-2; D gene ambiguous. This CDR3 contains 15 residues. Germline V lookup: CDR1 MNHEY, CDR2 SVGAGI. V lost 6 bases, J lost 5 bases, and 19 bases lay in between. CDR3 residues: CASSPLRAVPYGYTF. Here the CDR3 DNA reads TGTGCCAGCAGCCCGTTGAGGGCCGTCCCATATGGCTACACCTTC.

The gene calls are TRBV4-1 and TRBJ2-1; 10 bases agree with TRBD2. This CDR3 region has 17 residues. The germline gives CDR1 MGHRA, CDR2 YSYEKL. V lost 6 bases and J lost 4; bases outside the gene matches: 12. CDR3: CASRRGPLAGEYNEQFF. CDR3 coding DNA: TGCGCCAGCAGGCGGGGGCCCCTAGCGGGGGAATACAATGAGCAGTTCTTC.

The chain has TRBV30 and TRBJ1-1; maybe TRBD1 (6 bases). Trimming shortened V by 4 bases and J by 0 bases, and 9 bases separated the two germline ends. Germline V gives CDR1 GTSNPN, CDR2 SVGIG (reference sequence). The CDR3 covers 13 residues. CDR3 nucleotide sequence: TGTGCCTGGACCAGACAGGTGAACACTGAAGCTTTCTTT. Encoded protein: CAWTRQVNTEAFF.

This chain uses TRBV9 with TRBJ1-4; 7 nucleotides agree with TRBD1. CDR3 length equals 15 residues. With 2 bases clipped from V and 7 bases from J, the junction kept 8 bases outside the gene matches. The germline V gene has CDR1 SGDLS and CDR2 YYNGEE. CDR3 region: CASSVMGQRSEKLFF. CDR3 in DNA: TGTGCCAGCAGCGTTATGGGACAGAGAAGTGAAAAACTGTTTTTT.

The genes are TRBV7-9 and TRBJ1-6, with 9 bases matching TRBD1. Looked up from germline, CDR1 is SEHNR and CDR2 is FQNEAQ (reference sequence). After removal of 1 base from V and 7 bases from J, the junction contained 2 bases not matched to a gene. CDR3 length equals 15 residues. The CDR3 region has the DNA TGTGCCAGCAGCTTAGAGGGGACAGGGAATTCACCCCTCCACTTT. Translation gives CASSLEGTGNSPLHF. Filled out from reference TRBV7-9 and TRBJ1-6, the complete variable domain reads DTGVSQNPRHKITKRGQNVTFRCDPISEHNRLYWYRQTLGQGPEFLTYFQNEAQLEKSRLLSDRFSAERPKGSFSTLEIQRTEQGDSAMYLCASSLEGTGNSPLHFGNGTRLTVT.

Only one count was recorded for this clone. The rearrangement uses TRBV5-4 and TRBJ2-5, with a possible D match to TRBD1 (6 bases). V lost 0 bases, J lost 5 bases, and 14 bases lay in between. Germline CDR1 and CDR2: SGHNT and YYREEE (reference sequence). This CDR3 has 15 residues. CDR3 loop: CASSLGQADGETQYF. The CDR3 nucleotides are TGTGCCAGCAGCTTGGGACAGGCGGACGGGGAGACCCAGTACTTC.

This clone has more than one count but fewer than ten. CDR3 region: CASSSGTGVTYNEQFF. The CDR3 DNA reads TGTGCCAGCAGTTCCGGGACAGGGGTAACCTACAATGAGCAGTTCTTC. This chain joins TRBV27 and TRBJ2-1, with 10 bases aligning to TRBD1. Germline V gives CDR1 MNHEY, CDR2 SMNVEV (reference sequence). CDR3 length: 16 amino acids. Trimming cost V 4 bases and J 2 bases; bases outside gene matches: 5.

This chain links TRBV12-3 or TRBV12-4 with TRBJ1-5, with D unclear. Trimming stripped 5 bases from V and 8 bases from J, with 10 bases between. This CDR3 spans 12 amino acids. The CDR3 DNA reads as TGTGCCAGCAGTGCTGACGGGGAGCCCCAGCATTTT. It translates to CASSADGEPQHF.

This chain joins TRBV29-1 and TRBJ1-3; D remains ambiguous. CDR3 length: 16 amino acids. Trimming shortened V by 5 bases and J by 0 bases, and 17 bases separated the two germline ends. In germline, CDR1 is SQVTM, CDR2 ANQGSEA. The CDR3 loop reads CSVSYLGASSGNTIYF. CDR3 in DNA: TGCAGCGTTTCCTATTTGGGAGCAAGCTCTGGAAACACCATATATTTT.

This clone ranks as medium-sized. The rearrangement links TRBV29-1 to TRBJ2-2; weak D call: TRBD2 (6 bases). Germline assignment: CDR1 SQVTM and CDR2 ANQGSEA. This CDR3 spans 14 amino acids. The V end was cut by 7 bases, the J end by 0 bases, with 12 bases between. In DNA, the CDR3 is TGCAGCGCCCGGGGGAATCCGAACACCGGGGAGCTGTTTTTT. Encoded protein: CSARGNPNTGELFF.

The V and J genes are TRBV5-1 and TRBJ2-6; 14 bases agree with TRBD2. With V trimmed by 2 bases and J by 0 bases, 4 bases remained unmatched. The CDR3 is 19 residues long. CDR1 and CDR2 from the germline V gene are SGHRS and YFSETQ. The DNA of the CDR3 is TGCGCCAGCAGCTTCGGACTAGCGGGGGGTCACTCTGGGGCCAACGTCCTGACTTTC. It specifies CASSFGLAGGHSGANVLTF.

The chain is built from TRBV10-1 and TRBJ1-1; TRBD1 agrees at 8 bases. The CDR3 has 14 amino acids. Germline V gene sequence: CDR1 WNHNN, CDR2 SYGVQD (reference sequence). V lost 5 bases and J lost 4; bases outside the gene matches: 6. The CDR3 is CASSPSTGVTEAFF. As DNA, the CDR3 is TGCGCCAGCAGTCCCTCGACAGGGGTCACTGAAGCTTTCTTT.

CDR3 nucleotides: TGTGCCAGCAGCTTCAGGGGGGAAGGGAATGAAAAACTGTTTTTT. Protein product: CASSFRGEGNEKLFF. The chain joins TRBV6-6 to TRBJ1-4; TRBD1 aligns across 7 bases. CDR1 and CDR2 from the germline V gene are MNHNY and SVGAGI (reference sequence). This CDR3 is built from 15 residues. The V and J ends lost 6 bases and 5 bases, in that order; junction bases with no gene match: 9.

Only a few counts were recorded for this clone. CDR3 nucleotide sequence: TGCGCCAGCCAGAAGGGGACTAGCGGAACCCAAGAGACCCAGTACTTC. This sequence encodes CASQKGTSGTQETQYF. The rearrangement joins TRBV5-1 to TRBJ2-5; TRBD2 matches at 11 bases. The CDR3 runs to 16 residues. Unmatched junction bases numbered 9, after V lost 7 bases and J lost 1 base. Germline V gene lookup returns CDR1 SGHRS and CDR2 YFSETQ.

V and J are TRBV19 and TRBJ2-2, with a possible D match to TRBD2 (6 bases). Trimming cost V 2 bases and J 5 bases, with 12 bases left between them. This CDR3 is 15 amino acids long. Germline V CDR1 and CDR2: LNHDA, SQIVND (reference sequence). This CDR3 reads CASSIWGDWTGELFF. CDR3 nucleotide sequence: TGTGCCAGTAGTATATGGGGGGATTGGACCGGGGAGCTGTTTTTT.

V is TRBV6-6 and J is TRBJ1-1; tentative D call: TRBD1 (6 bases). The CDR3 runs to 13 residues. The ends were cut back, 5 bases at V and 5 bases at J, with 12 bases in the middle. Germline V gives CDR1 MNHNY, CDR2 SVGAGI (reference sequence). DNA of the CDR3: TGTGCCAGCAGTGAGAAACAGGGTACTGAAGCTTTCTTT. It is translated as CASSEKQGTEAFF.

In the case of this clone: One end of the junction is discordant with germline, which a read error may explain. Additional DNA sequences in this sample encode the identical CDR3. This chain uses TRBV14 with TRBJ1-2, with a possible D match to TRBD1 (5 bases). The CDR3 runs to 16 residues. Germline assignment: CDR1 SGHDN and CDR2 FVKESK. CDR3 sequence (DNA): TGTGCTAGCAGCCCCACCCCGGGACCGGGGGGCTATGGCTACACCTTC. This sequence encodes CASSPTPGPGGYGYTF.

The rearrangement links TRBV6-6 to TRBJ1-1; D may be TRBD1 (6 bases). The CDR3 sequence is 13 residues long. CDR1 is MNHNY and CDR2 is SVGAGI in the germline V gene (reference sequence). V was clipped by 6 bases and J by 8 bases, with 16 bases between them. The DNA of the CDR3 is TGTGCCAGCAGGAACCAGCCAGGGACAGAAGCTTTCTTT. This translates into CASRNQPGTEAFF.